This passage covers 15 T cell receptor beta chains from one sample sequenced in a study of OX40 agonist ivuxolimab in advanced cancers. This table comes from immunoSEQ multiplex PCR, and its TCRdb copy is limited to in-frame clones, with some not included. The data hold 77,000 or so clones, with roughly 78% observed a single time. The material sequenced was CD4+ or CD8+ T cells sorted from blood, taken in a trial of the OX40 agonist ivuxolimab. These receptor sequences come from an adult with an advanced solid tumor such as melanoma, head and neck, liver or kidney cancer.

V is TRBV5-4 and J is TRBJ1-2; D may be TRBD1 (6 bases). Trimming pared 0 bases from V and 7 bases from J, leaving 19 bases between. Germline lookup yields CDR1 SGHNT and CDR2 YYREEE (reference sequence). The CDR3 has 16 residues. CDR3 region: CASSLGGIPRQAGYTF. For the CDR3, the DNA is TGTGCCAGCAGCTTGGGCGGTATACCCCGACAGGCTGGCTACACCTTC.

The V gene is TRBV19, the J gene TRBJ1-1; unclear D gene. The CDR3 totals 14 residues. The V end was cut by 3 bases, the J end by 3 bases, with 11 bases between. The germline CDR1 and CDR2 sequences are LNHDA and SQIVND (reference sequence). This chain's CDR3 is CASSIGQRHTEAFF. CDR3 DNA sequence: TGTGCCAGTAGTATTGGGCAACGCCACACTGAAGCTTTCTTT.

The V gene is TRBV7-9, the J gene TRBJ2-5, with 13 bases fitting TRBD2. Trimming at V came to 3 bases and at J to 0 bases, leaving 7 bases not matched to a gene. Germline assignment: CDR1 SEHNR and CDR2 FQNEAQ (reference sequence). This CDR3 region has 18 residues. The CDR3 loop reads CASSFYGTSGVYQETQYF. The CDR3 region has the DNA TGTGCCAGCAGCTTTTACGGGACTAGCGGGGTCTACCAAGAGACCCAGTACTTC.

The CDR3 loop reads CASSPGQDYGYTF. CDR3 DNA: TGTGCCAGCTCACCGGGACAGGACTATGGCTACACCTTC. V gene TRBV18 combines with J gene TRBJ1-2; TRBD1 agrees at 8 bases. Germline lookup yields CDR1 KGHSH and CDR2 LQKENI. The length of the CDR3 is 13 residues. Germline trimming cut 3 bases from V and 3 bases from J; bases unmatched to any gene: 0.

The chain carries TRBV7-2 and TRBJ1-5; D unclear. Germline CDR1 and CDR2: SGHTA and FQGNSA. The CDR3 runs 15 residues. Trimming removed 5 bases at V and 1 base at J, with 12 bases between. The CDR3, as DNA: TGTGCCAGCAGCCCAGACGGGCGCAGCAATCAGCCCCAGCATTTT. This codes for CASSPDGRSNQPQHF.

This clone was seen once. This rearrangement joins TRBV5-1 to TRBJ2-5; 7 bases align to TRBD1. Germline V gives CDR1 SGHRS, CDR2 YFSETQ. V shed 4 bases, J shed 5 bases, and the junction held 17 bases outside the gene matches. The CDR3 extends over 17 amino acids. The DNA of the CDR3 is TGCGCCAGCAGCACCGGGACAGCTAAAGGAGGTGGGGAGACCCAGTACTTC. It specifies CASSTGTAKGGGETQYF.

The V call is TRBV7-2, the J call TRBJ1-1; possible D gene TRBD1, 5 bases. This CDR3 has 14 residues. Germline lookup yields CDR1 SGHTA and CDR2 FQGNSA. V dropped 1 base and J dropped 1 base, with 7 bases sitting between them. The CDR3 sequence: CASSLGGTNTEAFF. The DNA of the CDR3 is TGTGCCAGCAGCTTAGGGGGGACGAACACTGAAGCTTTCTTT.

This rearrangement joins TRBV27 to TRBJ1-1, with 9 bases aligning to TRBD1. Losses at the gene ends were 6 bases for V and 4 bases for J; bases not matched to a gene: 6. This CDR3 is 14 amino acids long. CDR1 and CDR2 (germline): MNHEY, SMNVEV (reference sequence). The CDR3 bases are TGTGCCAGCAGGGGACAGGGTCGGGGCACTGAAGCTTTCTTT. It yields the protein CASRGQGRGTEAFF.

This clone has more than one count but fewer than ten. The CDR3 loop reads CAWRKGQFNSPLHF. In DNA, the CDR3 is TGTGCCTGGAGGAAGGGACAGTTCAATTCACCCCTCCACTTT. The chain carries TRBV30 and TRBJ1-6, with TRBD1 matching over 7 bases. This CDR3 has 14 residues. The V gene end was trimmed by 3 bases and the J gene end by 7 bases; junction bases not matched to a gene: 6. Germline CDR1 reads GTSNPN; CDR2 reads SVGIG (reference sequence).

V gene TRBV6-5 combines with J gene TRBJ1-2; a possible D gene is TRBD1 (5 bases). The CDR3 totals 15 residues. Trimming took 2 bases from V and 4 from J, leaving 14 bases between them. Germline-derived CDR1 and CDR2 are MNHEY and SVGAGI. CDR3 DNA sequence: TGTGCCAGCAGTTACGAAGGGTCGGGGGTCTATGGCTACACCTTC. This codes for CASSYEGSGVYGYTF.

The chain recombines TRBV15 with TRBJ1-3; D gene unclear. Between the trimmed V and J ends, which lost 0 bases and 2 bases, there was a span of 5 bases. CDR1 is LNHNV and CDR2 is YYDKDF in the germline V gene (reference sequence). CDR3 length equals 14 residues. CDR3 loop: CATSREAPGNTIYF. The DNA for the CDR3 is TGTGCCACCAGCAGAGAGGCTCCTGGAAACACCATATATTTT.

The V call is TRBV5-1, the J call TRBJ1-1, with D possibly TRBD1 on 5 matching bases. The germline gives CDR1 SGHRS, CDR2 YFSETQ. This CDR3 has 14 residues. Trimming removed 2 bases at V and 1 base at J, with 9 bases between. As DNA, the CDR3 is TGCGCCAGCAGCTTTGGGGGTTGGAACACTGAAGCTTTCTTT. Protein: CASSFGGWNTEAFF.

The chain couples TRBV7-2 to TRBJ2-7, with D unclear. The CDR3 has 14 amino acids. Germline V lookup: CDR1 SGHTA, CDR2 FQGNSA. V was trimmed by 0 bases and J by 2 bases, leaving 8 bases between them. CDR3 protein: CASSLARNTYEQYF. DNA for the CDR3: TGTGCCAGCAGCTTAGCGCGCAACACCTACGAGCAGTACTTC.

The chain uses TRBV18 and TRBJ1-1; D ambiguous. V lost 3 bases to trimming and J lost 4 bases, with 18 bases between them. The germline V gene encodes CDR1 KGHSH and CDR2 LQKENI. The CDR3 is made up of 16 amino acids. The CDR3 reads CASSPLPGGSTTEAFF. The CDR3 nucleotides are TGTGCCAGCTCACCCCTCCCAGGAGGGTCTACCACTGAAGCTTTCTTT. The full variable domain, in which reference TRBV18 and TRBJ1-1 provide the parts outside the CDR3, is NAGVMQNPRHLVRRRGQEARLRCSPMKGHSHVYWYRQLPEEGLKFMVYLQKENIIDESGMPKERFSAEFPKEGPSILRIQQVVRGDSAAYFCASSPLPGGSTTEAFFGQGTRLTVV.

The J gene is TRBJ2-5, the V gene TRBV7-3; D may be TRBD2 (6 bases). Germline loops: CDR1 SGHTA, CDR2 FQGTGA. Trimming removed 8 bases at V and 2 bases at J, with 12 bases between. This CDR3 spans 13 amino acids. CDR3 in amino acids: CASSRERQETQYF. CDR3 in DNA: TGTGCCAGCTCCCGGGAGCGGCAAGAGACCCAGTACTTC. Supplemented by reference TRBV7-3 and TRBJ2-5, the full variable domain reads GAGVSQTPSNKVTEKGKYVELRCDPISGHTALYWYRQSLGQGPEFLIYFQGTGAADDSGLPNDRFFAVRPEGSVSTLKIQRTERGDSAVYLCASSRERQETQYFGPGTRLLVL.